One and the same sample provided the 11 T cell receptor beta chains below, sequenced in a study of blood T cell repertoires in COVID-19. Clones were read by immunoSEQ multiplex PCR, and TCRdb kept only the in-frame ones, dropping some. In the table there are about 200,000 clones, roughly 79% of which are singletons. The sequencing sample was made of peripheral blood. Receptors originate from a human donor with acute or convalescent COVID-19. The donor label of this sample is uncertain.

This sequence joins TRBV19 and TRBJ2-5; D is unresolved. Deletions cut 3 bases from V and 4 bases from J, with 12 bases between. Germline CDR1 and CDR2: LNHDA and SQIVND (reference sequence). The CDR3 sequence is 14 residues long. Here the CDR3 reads CASSMWVPGETQYF. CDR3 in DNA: TGTGCCAGTAGTATGTGGGTACCGGGAGAGACCCAGTACTTC.

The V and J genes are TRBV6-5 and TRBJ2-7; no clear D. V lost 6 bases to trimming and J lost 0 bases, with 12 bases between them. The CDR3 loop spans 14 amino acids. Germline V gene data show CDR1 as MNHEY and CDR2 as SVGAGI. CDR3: CASRQQISSYEQYF. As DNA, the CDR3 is TGTGCCAGCAGGCAACAAATAAGCTCCTACGAGCAGTACTTC.

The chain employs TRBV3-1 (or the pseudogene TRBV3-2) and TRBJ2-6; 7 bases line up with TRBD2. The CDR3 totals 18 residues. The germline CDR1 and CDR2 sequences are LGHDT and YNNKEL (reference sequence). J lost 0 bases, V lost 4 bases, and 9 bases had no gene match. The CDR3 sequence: CASSLGLVGSSGANVLTF. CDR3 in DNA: TGTGCCAGCAGCCTTGGACTAGTTGGGAGCTCTGGGGCCAACGTCCTGACTTTC.

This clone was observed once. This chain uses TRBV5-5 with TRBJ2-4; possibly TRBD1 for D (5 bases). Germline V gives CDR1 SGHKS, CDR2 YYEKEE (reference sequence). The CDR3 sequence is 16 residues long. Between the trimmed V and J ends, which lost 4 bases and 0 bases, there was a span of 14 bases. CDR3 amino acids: CASSVGAPLAKNIQYF. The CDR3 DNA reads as TGTGCCAGCAGCGTTGGGGCACCTTTAGCCAAAAACATTCAGTACTTC. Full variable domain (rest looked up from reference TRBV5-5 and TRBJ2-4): DAGVTQSPTHLIKTRGQQVTLRCSPISGHKSVSWYQQVLGQGPQFIFQYYEKEERGRGNFPDRFSARQFPNYSSELNVNALLLGDSALYLCASSVGAPLAKNIQYFGAGTRLSVL.

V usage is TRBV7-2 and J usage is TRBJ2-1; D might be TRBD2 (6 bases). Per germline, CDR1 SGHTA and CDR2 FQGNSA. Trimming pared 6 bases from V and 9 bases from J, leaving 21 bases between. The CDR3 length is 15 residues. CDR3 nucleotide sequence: TGTGCCAGCAGTTCGGAGGCGGGACGACTCGGTGAGCAGTTCTTC. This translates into CASSSEAGRLGEQFF.

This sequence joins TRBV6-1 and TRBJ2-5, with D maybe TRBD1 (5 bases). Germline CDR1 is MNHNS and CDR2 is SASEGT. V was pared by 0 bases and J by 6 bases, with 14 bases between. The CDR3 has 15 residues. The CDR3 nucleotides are TGTGCCAGCAGTGAAGCAAGGCAGGGTGGGAAGACCCAGTACTTC. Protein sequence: CASSEARQGGKTQYF.

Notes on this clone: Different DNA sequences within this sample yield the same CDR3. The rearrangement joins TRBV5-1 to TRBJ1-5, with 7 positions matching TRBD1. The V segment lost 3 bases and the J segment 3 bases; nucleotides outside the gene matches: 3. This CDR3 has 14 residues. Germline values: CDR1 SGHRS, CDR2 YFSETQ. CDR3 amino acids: CASSSGQPNQPQHF. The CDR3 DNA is TGCGCCAGCAGCTCGGGACAGCCCAATCAGCCCCAGCATTTT.

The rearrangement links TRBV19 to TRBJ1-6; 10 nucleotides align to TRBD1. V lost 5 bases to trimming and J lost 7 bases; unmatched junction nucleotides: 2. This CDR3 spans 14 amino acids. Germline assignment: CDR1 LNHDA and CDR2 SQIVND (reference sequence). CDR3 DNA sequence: TGTGCCAGTAGTCGACAGGGGGCCAATTCACCCCTCCACTTT. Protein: CASSRQGANSPLHF. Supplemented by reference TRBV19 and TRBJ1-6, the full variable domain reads DGGITQSPKYLFRKEGQNVTLSCEQNLNHDAMYWYRQDPGQGLRLIYYSQIVNDFQKGDIAEGYSVSREKKESFPLTVTSAQKNPTAFYLCASSRQGANSPLHFGNGTRLTVT.

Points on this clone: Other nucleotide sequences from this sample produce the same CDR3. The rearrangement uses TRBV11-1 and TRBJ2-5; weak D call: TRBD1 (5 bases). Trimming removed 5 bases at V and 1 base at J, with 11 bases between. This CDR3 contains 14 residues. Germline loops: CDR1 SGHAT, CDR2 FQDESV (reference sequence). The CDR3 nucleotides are TGTGCCAGCAGCCTGGGGCAGCTCCAAGAGACCCAGTACTTC. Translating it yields CASSLGQLQETQYF.

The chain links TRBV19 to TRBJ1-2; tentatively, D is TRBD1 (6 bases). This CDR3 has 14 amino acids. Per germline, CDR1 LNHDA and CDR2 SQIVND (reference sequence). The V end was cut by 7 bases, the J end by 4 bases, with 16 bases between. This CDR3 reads CASTGQSQTYGYTF. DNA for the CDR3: TGTGCCAGTACAGGACAGTCGCAAACCTATGGCTACACCTTC.

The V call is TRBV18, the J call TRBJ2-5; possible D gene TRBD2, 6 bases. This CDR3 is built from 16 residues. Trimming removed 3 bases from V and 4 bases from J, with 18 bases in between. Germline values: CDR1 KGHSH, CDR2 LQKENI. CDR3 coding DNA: TGTGCCAGCTCACCCAATAGCGGAGGCATCGGAGAGACCCAGTACTTC. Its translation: CASSPNSGGIGETQYF.